This T cell receptor beta chain was recovered during a study of beta chain features in type 1 diabetes. The overall study: Sorted cells numbering some 110 million were examined across all samples. Study-level results: Among all four CD4+ subsets, Type 1 diabetes patients had TCRB CDR3s that were moderately but significantly shorter. Healthy donors had naive, central memory and Treg TCRB repertoires that appeared less similar than those seen among patients.

The authors took one heparinised blood draw, averaging roughly 120 mL, from each donor. CD4+ naive, central memory, regulatory and stem cell-like memory cells were sorted via CD45RO/CCR7/CD25/CD127/CD95/CD27. As every portion of the isolated RNA was reverse transcribed, the sequencing read expressed TCRB transcripts. TCRdb's table, derived via immunoSEQ multiplex PCR, lists solely in-frame clones and lacks some. Of about 280,000 clones in the sample, approximately 16% were seen once. Comment on this clone: Its antigen remains unknown. The conserved closing phenylalanine or tryptophan is absent in this CDR3, likely reflecting a read error. No DNA is shown, since the ends of the CDR3 on it are uncertain; the CDR3 is the one TCRdb lists.

Germline V gives CDR1 SNHLY, CDR2 FYNNEI. Ends included, the CDR3 has 11 residues. The sequence was collected from a man aged 18-30 years with type 1 diabetes. The sequenced material came from naive CD4+ T cells from blood. The rearrangement uses TRBV2 and TRBJ2-3; the table's D gene call, TRBD2, was not cross checked with the DNA. The chain's CDR3 is CASSEGTSGGL.